These 32 T cell receptor beta chains were sequenced from one sample in a study of T-cell reconstitution after alpha-beta-depleted transplantation in children. Study-level results: T-cell counts and diversity were attributed mostly to newly produced T cells one year after transplant.

These receptors are not linked to any known antigen. The authors prepared the TCRbeta library with unique molecular identifiers. One entry per CDR3 protein results from TCRdb running MiXCR on the PCR reads. This table has about 300,000 distinct CDR3 sequences, less than 9.5% appearing once. The sample here was peripheral blood, taken 360 days after TCRalphabeta/CD19-depleted stem cell transplant. These receptors were collected from a female patient aged 2-10 years who had a stem cell transplant for Fanconi anemia, so the T cells may come from the graft donor.

There are a few counts of this clonotype. The chain links TRBV7-2 to TRBJ2-7; D is unclear. The V gene's germline CDR1 is SGHTA and CDR2 FQGNSA. This CDR3 has 16 residues. Deletions cut 1 base from V and 5 bases from J, with 18 bases between. The CDR3 region has the DNA TGTGCCAGCAGCTTAGGATACAAGTCACTCCGTGACGAGCAGTACTTC. Encoded protein: CASSLGYKSLRDEQYF.

At least ten counts were recorded for this clonotype. The J gene is TRBJ2-7, the V gene TRBV5-1; no definite D call. Germline CDR1 SGHRS, CDR2 YFSETQ. V was shortened by 2 bases and J by 0 bases, with 9 bases between the two germline ends. The CDR3 loop spans 14 amino acids. This chain's CDR3 is CASSFSSPSYEQYF. The CDR3 nucleotides read TGCGCCAGCAGCTTTAGCTCCCCCTCCTACGAGCAGTACTTC.

The table lists this clonotype with a few counts. The genes are TRBV27 and TRBJ1-1; D may be TRBD1 (5 bases). V lost 6 bases and J lost 1, with 12 bases in between. The CDR3 contains 14 residues. The germline gives CDR1 MNHEY, CDR2 SMNVEV (reference sequence). The CDR3 is CASRFQGGNTEAFF. In DNA, the CDR3 is TGTGCCAGCAGATTCCAGGGAGGGAACACTGAAGCTTTCTTT.

A few counts support this clonotype. The chain employs TRBV20-1 and TRBJ1-2, with D possibly matching TRBD1 (6 bases). The V end lost 5 bases, the J end lost 4 bases, and 14 bases lay between the germline ends. Germline lookup yields CDR1 DFQATT and CDR2 SNEGSKA (reference sequence). The CDR3 is 13 amino acids. The CDR3 reads CSAGDTEFYGYTF. The CDR3 DNA follows: TGCAGTGCTGGGGACACAGAGTTCTATGGCTACACCTTC.

This clonotype has a count of ten or more. The chain couples TRBV7-4 to TRBJ2-7; 8 bases agree with TRBD1. The germline CDR1 and CDR2 sequences are SGHVT and SQSDAQ. The CDR3 runs to 16 residues. The trim removed 5 bases at V and 5 bases at J, leaving 14 bases unmatched. CDR3 region: CASSDDPGGRIHEQYF. As DNA, the CDR3 is TGTGCCAGCAGCGATGACCCAGGGGGCAGGATCCACGAGCAGTACTTC. The complete variable domain, with remaining parts taken from reference TRBV7-4 and TRBJ2-7, reads GAGVSQSPRYKVAKRGRDVALRCDSISGHVTLYWYRQTLGQGSEVLTYSQSDAQRDKSGRPSGRFSAERPERSVSTLKIQRTEQGDSAVYLCASSDDPGGRIHEQYFGPGTRLTVT.

The sample holds many counts of this clonotype. The chain joins TRBV13 to TRBJ2-7; D remains ambiguous. From germline, CDR1 is PRHDT and CDR2 FYEKMQ (reference sequence). The CDR3 extends over 13 amino acids. V shed 2 bases and J shed 1 base, with 6 bases lying between them. The CDR3 nucleotides read TGTGCCAGCAGCTTAAGTACGTCCTACGAGCAGTACTTC. Translation: CASSLSTSYEQYF.

The chain recombines TRBV6-1 with TRBJ1-6; TRBD1 matches 9 bases. The CDR3 length is 17 residues. Germline CDR1 MNHNS, CDR2 SASEGT. Unmatched junction bases numbered 14, after V lost 6 bases and J lost 8 bases. CDR3 protein: CASSPPTRTGVDSPLHF. Written as DNA, the CDR3 is TGTGCCAGCAGCCCCCCAACGCGGACAGGGGTGGATTCACCCCTCCACTTT.

The gene calls are TRBV25-1 and TRBJ1-5; D is undetermined. Deletions cut 8 bases from V and 5 bases from J, with 22 bases between. The germline gives CDR1 MGHDK, CDR2 SYGVNS. The CDR3 totals 16 residues. The CDR3 is CASGPGAGFRDQPQHF. CDR3 in DNA: TGTGCCAGCGGCCCGGGAGCGGGATTTCGGGATCAGCCCCAGCATTTT.

This clonotype has at least ten counts. The rearrangement joins TRBV4-1 to TRBJ2-7, with no clear D. Germline CDR1 MGHRA, CDR2 YSYEKL. CDR3 length: 16 amino acids. V was trimmed by 0 bases and J by 2 bases, leaving 14 bases between them. This chain's CDR3 is CASSQDLSRDTYEQYF. CDR3 DNA: TGCGCCAGCAGCCAAGATCTGAGCCGAGATACCTACGAGCAGTACTTC.

This clonotype was counted many times. The gene calls are TRBV27 and TRBJ2-7; TRBD2 agrees at 12 bases. The V gene end was trimmed by 4 bases and the J gene end by 2 bases; junction bases not matched to a gene: 3. This CDR3 region has 15 residues. In germline, CDR1 is MNHEY, CDR2 SMNVEV (reference sequence). The CDR3 spells CASSSLAGGTYEQYF. The CDR3 nucleotides read TGTGCCAGCAGTTCACTAGCGGGAGGCACCTACGAGCAGTACTTC.

In this sample, this clonotype turned up many times. The chain links TRBV20-1 to TRBJ2-5, with D possibly matching TRBD1 (6 bases). Germline lookup yields CDR1 DFQATT and CDR2 SNEGSKA (reference sequence). The CDR3 is made up of 15 amino acids. Trimming stripped 0 bases from V and 4 bases from J, with 15 bases between. The CDR3 spells CSARDFGRGGETQYF. In DNA form, the CDR3 reads TGCAGTGCTAGAGATTTCGGTAGAGGGGGAGAGACCCAGTACTTC.

This clonotype was seen ten or more times. This chain uses TRBV25-1 with TRBJ2-5; a weak D match, TRBD1 (5 bases). The CDR3 is 13 amino acids. Germline loops: CDR1 MGHDK, CDR2 SYGVNS. Trimming cost V 5 bases and J 2 bases, with 9 bases left between them. The CDR3 nucleotides read TGTGCCAGCAGTCTACGGACACAAGAGACCCAGTACTTC. Its translation: CASSLRTQETQYF.

The chain combines TRBV7-2 with TRBJ2-7; TRBD2 is a possible D gene (6 bases). CDR3 size: 15 residues. Per the germline V gene, CDR1 is SGHTA and CDR2 is FQGNSA. The V end lost 1 base, the J end lost 2 bases, and 12 bases lay between the germline ends. CDR3 in amino acids: CASSLGAGRTYEQYF. DNA for the CDR3: TGTGCCAGCAGCTTAGGGGCAGGGAGGACCTACGAGCAGTACTTC.

This chain connects TRBV5-1 to TRBJ2-3, with D perhaps given as TRBD1 or TRBD2 (5 bases each). Germline V gene sequence: CDR1 SGHRS, CDR2 YFSETQ. The CDR3 is made up of 14 amino acids. The ends were cut back, 3 bases at V and 3 bases at J, with 11 bases in the middle. The CDR3 DNA is TGCGCCAGCAGCTCCGGTTGGGGGACAGATACGCAGTATTTT. Its translation is CASSSGWGTDTQYF. Supplemented by reference TRBV5-1 and TRBJ2-3, the full variable domain reads KAGVTQTPRYLIKTRGQQVTLSCSPISGHRSVSWYQQTPGQGLQFLFEYFSETQRNKGNFPGRFSGRQFSNSRSEMNVSTLELGDSALYLCASSSGWGTDTQYFGPGTRLTVL.

The table lists this clonotype with many counts. This chain links TRBV28 with TRBJ2-3, with a tentative D call TRBD1 (5 bases). CDR1 is MDHEN, CDR2 SYDVKM, per germline. This CDR3 is 15 amino acids long. Deletions cut 6 bases from V and 2 bases from J, with 15 bases between. The CDR3 bases are TGTGCCAGCAGGAGTCACAGGCGGTTCACAGATACGCAGTATTTT. This gives the protein CASRSHRRFTDTQYF.

This clonotype came up many times. The CDR3 nucleotides are TGCAGCGTTGAGACCCCTAGGGATGAGCAGTTCTTC. This codes for CSVETPRDEQFF. The rearrangement joins TRBV29-1 to TRBJ2-1; D call uncertain. The CDR3 spans 12 residues. Per the germline V gene, CDR1 is SQVTM and CDR2 is ANQGSEA. Trimming cost V 3 bases and J 8 bases, with 11 bases left between them.

This clonotype was seen repeatedly, ten times or more. This rearrangement joins TRBV5-5 to TRBJ2-2; possible D gene TRBD1, 6 bases. Looked up from germline, CDR1 is SGHKS and CDR2 is YYEKEE (reference sequence). The CDR3 contains 12 residues. Trimming took off 7 bases at V and 7 bases at J, with 11 bases between the two ends. DNA of the CDR3: TGTGCCAGCGCCTTCAGGGGCGGGGAGCTGTTTTTT. Translation: CASAFRGGELFF.

The chain links TRBV6-5 to TRBJ2-7, with D unresolved. V shed 10 bases and J shed 3 bases, with 10 bases lying between them. The germline CDR1 and CDR2 sequences are MNHEY and SVGAGI. CDR3 length equals 11 residues. CDR3: CAISNGYEQYF. CDR3 in DNA: TGTGCCATCTCGAACGGCTACGAGCAGTACTTC.

This clonotype occurred many times. This chain links TRBV4-2 with TRBJ2-2; 11 bases align to TRBD2. CDR3 length equals 18 residues. J lost 1 base, V lost 0 bases, and 4 bases had no gene match. CDR1 is LGHNA and CDR2 is YNFKEQ in the germline V gene. The DNA for the CDR3 is TGTGCCAGCAGCCAAGATCTAACTAGCGGGGGGAACACCGGGGAGCTGTTTTTT. Protein product: CASSQDLTSGGNTGELFF.

This clonotype was found many times. J is TRBJ2-7 and V is TRBV9; D is uncertain. Deletions cut 0 bases from V and 2 bases from J, with 9 bases between. In germline, CDR1 is SGDLS, CDR2 YYNGEE. The CDR3 is made up of 14 amino acids. CDR3 nucleotides: TGTGCCAGCAGCGTAGCAGAGGTCCCCTACGAGCAGTACTTC. Its translation: CASSVAEVPYEQYF.

There are a few counts of this clonotype. The V gene is TRBV4-3, the J gene TRBJ1-5; D not certain. Between the trimmed V and J ends, which lost 0 bases and 6 bases, there was a span of 9 bases. This CDR3 has 14 amino acids. The germline CDR1 and CDR2 sequences are LGHNA and YSLEER. The CDR3, as DNA: TGCGCCAGCAGCCAAGATTTTCGGGCTCAGCCCCAGCATTTT. This sequence encodes CASSQDFRAQPQHF.

This clonotype was counted ten times or more. This sequence joins TRBV20-1 and TRBJ2-7; D is uncertain. In germline, CDR1 is DFQATT, CDR2 SNEGSKA (reference sequence). V lost 3 bases, J lost 2 bases, and 14 bases lay in between. This CDR3 comprises 14 residues. As DNA, the CDR3 is TGCAGTGCTAGTTCGTGGGCGCTCGCCTACGAGCAGTACTTC. It codes for CSASSWALAYEQYF.

This clonotype was counted ten times or more. This chain joins TRBV9 and TRBJ2-2; D unresolved. The CDR3 has 17 residues. Germline CDR1 is SGDLS and CDR2 is YYNGEE. V was cut by 0 bases and J by 0 bases, with 12 bases left in between. The CDR3 DNA reads TGTGCCAGCAGCGTAGGACCAGCTTACCCGAACACCGGGGAGCTGTTTTTT. Translation gives CASSVGPAYPNTGELFF.

At least ten counts were recorded for this clonotype. V and J are TRBV15 and TRBJ2-3, with D maybe TRBD2 (6 bases). The CDR3 is made up of 15 amino acids. The V and J ends lost 1 base and 6 bases respectively, with 14 bases between them. Germline V lookup: CDR1 LNHNV, CDR2 YYDKDF (reference sequence). The CDR3 DNA reads TGTGCCACCAGCAGAGTCAGAAAGGGAGGTGATACGCAGTATTTT. Translation gives CATSRVRKGGDTQYF.

This clonotype came up many times. The rearrangement joins TRBV28 to TRBJ2-3; possibly TRBD1 for D (6 bases). Looked up from germline, CDR1 is MDHEN and CDR2 is SYDVKM. V was pared by 1 base and J by 1 base, with 9 bases between. CDR3 length: 15 amino acids. This chain's CDR3 is CASSLYRDGTDTQYF. The CDR3 region has the DNA TGTGCCAGCAGTTTATACAGGGACGGCACAGATACGCAGTATTTT. The full variable domain, its missing parts supplied by reference TRBV28 and TRBJ2-3, is DVKVTQSSRYLVKRTGEKVFLECVQDMDHENMFWYRQDPGLGLRLIYFSYDVKMKEKGDIPEGYSVSREKKERFSLILESASTNQTSMYLCASSLYRDGTDTQYFGPGTRLTVL.

The chain couples TRBV29-1 to TRBJ1-2; D is uncertain. The CDR3 spans 15 residues. V gave up 2 bases and J gave up 4 bases, with 17 bases separating them. In germline, CDR1 is SQVTM, CDR2 ANQGSEA. CDR3 nucleotide sequence: TGCAGCGTTGAACGAACCTCTTACGGATCCTATGGCTACACCTTC. Its translation is CSVERTSYGSYGYTF.

This chain links TRBV14 with TRBJ1-6; D gene unclear. CDR3 length equals 14 residues. The germline V gene encodes CDR1 SGHDN and CDR2 FVKESK. V was pared by 1 base and J by 9 bases, with 10 bases between. CDR3 DNA: TGTGCCAGCAGCCAAGTGTCTCACGGTTCACCCCTCCACTTT. Translated, it gives CASSQVSHGSPLHF.

The V gene is TRBV3-1, the J gene TRBJ1-1; D uncertain. Trimming shortened V by 0 bases and J by 6 bases, and 11 bases separated the two germline ends. The germline V gene encodes CDR1 LGHDT and CDR2 YNNKEL (reference sequence). This CDR3 region has 14 residues. DNA for the CDR3: TGTGCCAGCAGCCAAGATCTGGGGTTTGCTGAAGCTTTCTTT. This gives the protein CASSQDLGFAEAFF.

Many counts were recorded for this clonotype. The J gene is TRBJ2-7, the V gene TRBV7-9; tentatively, D is TRBD2 (6 bases). CDR3 size: 12 residues. V was cut by 8 bases and J by 5 bases, with 13 bases left in between. Germline CDR1 SEHNR, CDR2 FQNEAQ (reference sequence). The CDR3 loop is CASALGGNEQYF. DNA of the CDR3: TGTGCCAGCGCCCTGGGAGGAAACGAGCAGTACTTC.

The sample holds many counts of this clonotype. The chain joins TRBV20-1 to TRBJ2-1, with 8 bases that match TRBD2. Germline V gene sequence: CDR1 DFQATT, CDR2 SNEGSKA (reference sequence). V shed 4 bases and J 1 base; nucleotides not matched to a gene: 9. The CDR3 loop spans 16 amino acids. In DNA, the CDR3 is TGCAGTGCTAAGGAACTTAGCGGGATATCCTACAATGAGCAGTTCTTC. It encodes CSAKELSGISYNEQFF.

This clonotype was detected only a few times. Mismatch with germline at one junction end may stem from a read error. The CDR3 reads CKAFLTGGEDYGYTF. In DNA form, the CDR3 reads TGCAAAGCTTTCCTAACAGGGGGCGAAGACTATGGCTACACCTTC. V and J are TRBV2 and TRBJ1-2; 9 nucleotides line up with TRBD1. Germline V gene lookup returns CDR1 SNHLY and CDR2 FYNNEI. The CDR3 length is 15 residues.

This chain uses TRBV12-3 or TRBV12-4 with TRBJ2-2, with D tentatively TRBD1 (5 bases). The CDR3 is 17 amino acids. V was cut by 3 bases and J by 3 bases, with 17 bases left in between. CDR3 loop: CASSLLESGSDTGELFF. The CDR3 DNA reads as TGTGCCAGCAGTTTGTTGGAGTCAGGGTCGGACACCGGGGAGCTGTTTTTT.